A selection of T cell receptor beta chains follows, all from one sample in a study of blood T cell repertoires in COVID-19. Measured with immunoSEQ multiplex PCR; TCRdb has only the in-frame clones, and not every one. The sample includes 300,000 or so clones, 70% to 90% of them seen just once. The specimen was peripheral blood. These TCRs come from a middle-aged woman with acute or convalescent COVID-19. Each CDR3 is given without its conserved first and last residue.

V gene	J gene	CDR3 protein
TRBV19	TRBJ1-6	ASRRELSSNSPLH
TRBV18	TRBJ2-3	ASSPRAYSTDTQY
TRBV30	TRBJ1-3	AWMTNSGNTIY
TRBV10-1	TRBJ2-2	ASSPDRGIGELF
TRBV5-1	TRBJ1-1	ASSLLQGGTEAF
TRBV29-1	TRBJ2-3	SVDERDRGRTDTQY
TRBV5-1	TRBJ2-5	ASSFSSRQGVETQY
TRBV4-2	TRBJ1-3	ASSQDLPGHLGNTIY
TRBV3-1/TRBV3-2	TRBJ2-3	ASSPGTSGGYTQY
TRBV5-1	TRBJ2-2	ASGQGVGTGELF
TRBV7-3	TRBJ1-3	ASSLRTGKIAGNTIY
TRBV9	TRBJ1-6	ASSVAGDSPLH
TRBV19	TRBJ1-1	ASKGGQGAWNTEAF
TRBV12-3/TRBV12-4	TRBJ1-2	ASSMQGGGYT
TRBV25-1	TRBJ1-5	ASSQTGTHQPQH
TRBV24-1	TRBJ1-2	ATSDLYTNYGYT
TRBV10-3	TRBJ1-2	AISGTDTYGYT
TRBV7-2	TRBJ1-1	ASSLKHSPNTEAF
TRBV6-2/TRBV6-3	TRBJ1-2	ASSYSIRQNNYGYT
TRBV7-9	TRBJ1-6	ASSFSSSPLH
TRBV5-1	TRBJ2-1	ASSFEPAGGYNEQF
TRBV6-5	TRBJ1-2	ATEAGYGYT
TRBV21-1	TRBJ2-5	ASSKSGGTQY
TRBV4-2	TRBJ2-2	ASSQDRLRGGDTGELF
TRBV4-1	TRBJ1-6	ASSTFPGQSYNSPLH
TRBV24-1	TRBJ1-1	ATSFTGGTEAF
TRBV5-4	TRBJ1-2	ASSLTSRLIVGYT
TRBV25-1	TRBJ1-5	ASSEMGRGDQPQH
TRBV24-1	TRBJ1-5	ATSDFGTAGGPNQPQH
TRBV25-1	TRBJ1-5	ASSDGTDNSNQPQH
TRBV5-1	TRBJ1-6	ASSLRGASSPLH
TRBV5-1	TRBJ1-2	ASSQQSTGGGYT
TRBV7-2	TRBJ2-5	ASSLEVASGSTKETQY
TRBV18	TRBJ1-2	ASSPPGTAGGYT
TRBV6-1	TRBJ1-2	ASSEAGSPNYGYT